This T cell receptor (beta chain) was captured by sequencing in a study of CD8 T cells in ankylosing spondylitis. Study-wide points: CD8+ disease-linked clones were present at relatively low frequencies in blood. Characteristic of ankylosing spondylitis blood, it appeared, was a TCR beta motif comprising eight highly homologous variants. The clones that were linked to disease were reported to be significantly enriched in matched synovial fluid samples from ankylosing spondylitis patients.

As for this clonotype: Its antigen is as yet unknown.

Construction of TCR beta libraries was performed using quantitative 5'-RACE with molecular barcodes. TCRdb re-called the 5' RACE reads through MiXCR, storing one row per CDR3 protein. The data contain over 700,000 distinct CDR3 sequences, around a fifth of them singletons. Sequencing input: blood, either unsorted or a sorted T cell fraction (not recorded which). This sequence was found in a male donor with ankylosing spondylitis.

The CDR3 loop reads CASSYSKGRGRIEQYF. CDR3 bases: TGTGCCAGCAGTTACTCGAAGGGAAGGGGGAGGATCGAGCAGTACTTC. The chain is built from TRBV6-2 or TRBV6-3 and TRBJ2-7; D is perhaps TRBD1 or TRBD2 (6 bases each). The CDR3 extends over 16 amino acids. Trimming cost V 0 bases and J 6 bases, with 18 bases left between them. Germline V lookup: CDR1 MNHEY, CDR2 SVGEGT.